What follows is one T cell receptor (beta chain) and its context. Its antigen is not known. TCRdb's table, derived via immunoSEQ multiplex PCR, lists solely in-frame clones and lacks some. Here the sample spans about 40,000 clones, approximately 88% being singletons. CDR3 length: 14 amino acids. V lost 3 bases and J lost 3, with 11 bases in between. Germline V CDR1 and CDR2: SGHNT, YENEEA. The data are from a study of T cells in narcolepsy. Turning to the study itself: Healthy controls were enrolled alongside patients with narcolepsy type 1 or type 2. Study-wide results and limits: Autoreactive clone sequences were missing from some blood memory CD4+ repertoires.

V and J are TRBV11-3 and TRBJ2-5; D might be TRBD1 (5 bases). Input material: CD45RA- memory CD4+ T cells from PBMCs. The receptor's source is a human donor with narcolepsy. The CDR3 region has the DNA TGTGCCAGCAGCTTCGGGCGCAGGGAAGAGACCCAGTACTTC. The encoded protein is CASSFGRREETQYF. The variable domain in full, completed from reference TRBV11-3 and TRBJ2-5, reads EAGVVQSPRYKIIEKKQPVAFWCNPISGHNTLYWYLQNLGQGPELLIRYENEEAVDDSQLPKDRFSAERLKGVDSTLKIQPAELGDSAVYLCASSFGRREETQYFGPGTRLLVL.